The rows below give T cell receptor beta chains drawn from one sample of a study of beta chain features in type 1 diabetes. Assay: immunoSEQ multiplex PCR; the TCRdb copy retains only in-frame clones and omits some. Altogether about 410,000 clones are present, around 13% being singletons, with the ten largest covering under 0.04%. Sequencing used naive CD4+ T cells from blood. Source of these receptors: a man younger than 45 in good health. Both conserved end residues are part of each CDR3. D genes are given only for firm matches. Rows give clone size only sometimes, using once, few, many, or a class for an expanded clone.

>TRBJ2-1|TRBV19|TRBD1|-
CASRSRDRGFQQFF
TGTGCCAGCCGTTCCCGGGACAGGGGATTTCAGCAGTTCTTC
>TRBJ2-7|TRBV7-9|TRBD1|few
CASSFRTGEQYF
TGTGCCAGCAGCTTCCGGACAGGCGAGCAGTACTTC
>TRBJ1-5|TRBV6-5|-|few
CASSRTSNQPQHF
TGTGCCAGCAGTAGAACTAGCAATCAGCCCCAGCATTTT
>TRBJ2-1|TRBV7-9|TRBD2|few
CASSLGGLAGTYNEQFF
TGTGCCAGCAGCTTAGGGGGACTAGCCGGCACCTACAATGAGCAGTTCTTC
>TRBJ2-3|TRBV30|TRBD2|-
CAWSVGALAGGIADTQYF
TGTGCCTGGAGTGTGGGGGCCCTAGCGGGAGGGATCGCAGATACGCAGTATTTT
>TRBJ1-1|TRBV4-3|-|-
CASSQPGLPWEAFF
TGCGCCAGCAGCCAACCGGGACTGCCTTGGGAAGCTTTCTTT
>TRBJ2-3|TRBV7-3|TRBD2|-
CASSPIAGVNTDTQYF
TGTGCCAGCAGCCCTATAGCGGGAGTCAACACAGATACGCAGTATTTT
>TRBJ1-1|TRBV25-1|-|-
CASSESTEAFF
TGTGCCAGCAGTGAGTCGACTGAAGCTTTCTTT
>TRBJ2-1|TRBV5-4|-|few
CASSLQTGPYNEQFF
TGTGCCAGCAGCCTCCAGACAGGACCTTACAATGAGCAGTTCTTC
>TRBJ2-1|TRBV6-5|-|few
CASSPPVQGNEQFF
TGTGCCAGCAGTCCACCGGTCCAAGGCAATGAGCAGTTCTTC
>TRBJ2-4|TRBV13|-|many
CASSLGRVKNIQYF
TGTGCCAGCAGCTTAGGCCGTGTCAAAAACATTCAGTACTTC
>TRBJ2-3|TRBV9|TRBD2|few
CASSVDSTSGGAGTQYF
TGTGCCAGCAGCGTCGATAGTACTAGCGGGGGGGCCGGTACGCAGTATTTT
>TRBJ1-2|TRBV30|TRBD1|few
CAWTGGAMVGYTF
TGTGCCTGGACAGGGGGCGCTATGGTTGGCTACACCTTC
>TRBJ2-5|TRBV19|TRBD2|few
CASRTSGALGAQYF
TGTGCCAGTAGGACTAGCGGGGCCCTCGGGGCCCAGTACTTC
>TRBJ2-3|TRBV7-8|-|-
CASSLGGVGDTQYF
TGTGCCAGCAGCTTAGGAGGGGTCGGAGATACGCAGTATTTT